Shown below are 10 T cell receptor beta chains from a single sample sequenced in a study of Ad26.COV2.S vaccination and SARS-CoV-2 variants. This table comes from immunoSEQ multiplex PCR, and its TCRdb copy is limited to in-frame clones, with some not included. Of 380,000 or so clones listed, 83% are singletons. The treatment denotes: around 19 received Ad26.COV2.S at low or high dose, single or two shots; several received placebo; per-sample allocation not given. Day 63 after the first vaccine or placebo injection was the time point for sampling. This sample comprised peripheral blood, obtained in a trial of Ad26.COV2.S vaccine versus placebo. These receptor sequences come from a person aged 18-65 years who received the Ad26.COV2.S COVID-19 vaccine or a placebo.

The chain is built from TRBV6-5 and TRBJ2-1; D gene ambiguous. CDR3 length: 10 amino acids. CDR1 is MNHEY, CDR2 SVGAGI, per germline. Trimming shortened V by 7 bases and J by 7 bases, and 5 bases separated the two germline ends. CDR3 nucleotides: TGTGCCAGCAATTGGAATGAGCAGTTCTTC. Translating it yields CASNWNEQFF.

The CDR3 reads CASSPGRMNTEAFF. CDR3 nucleotide sequence: TGTGCCAGCTCACCAGGACGCATGAACACTGAAGCTTTCTTT. The chain uses TRBV13 and TRBJ1-1; D is undetermined. Trimming took 8 bases from V and 0 from J, leaving 13 bases between them. CDR1 and CDR2 (germline): PRHDT, FYEKMQ (reference sequence). This CDR3 has 14 residues. The full variable domain, completed using reference TRBV13 and TRBJ1-1, is AAGVIQSPRHLIKEKRETATLKCYPIPRHDTVYWYQQGPGQDPQFLISFYEKMQSDKGSIPDRFSAQQFSDYHSELNMSSLELGDSALYFCASSPGRMNTEAFFGQGTRLTVV.

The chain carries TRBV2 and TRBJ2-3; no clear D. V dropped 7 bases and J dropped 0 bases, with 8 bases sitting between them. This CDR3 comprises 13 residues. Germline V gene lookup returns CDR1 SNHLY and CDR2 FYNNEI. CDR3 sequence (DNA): TGTGCCAGCACCTTAGTGAGCACAGATACGCAGTATTTT. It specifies CASTLVSTDTQYF.

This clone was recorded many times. The CDR3 DNA follows: TGTGCCAGCAGCGGGGTCGGGTTCCCTGGAAACACCATATATTTT. It translates to CASSGVGFPGNTIYF. The chain is built from TRBV7-9 and TRBJ1-3; D is unclear. Germline V CDR1 and CDR2: SEHNR, FQNEAQ (reference sequence). The CDR3 length is 15 residues. Trimming removed 5 bases from V and 2 bases from J, with 13 bases in between.

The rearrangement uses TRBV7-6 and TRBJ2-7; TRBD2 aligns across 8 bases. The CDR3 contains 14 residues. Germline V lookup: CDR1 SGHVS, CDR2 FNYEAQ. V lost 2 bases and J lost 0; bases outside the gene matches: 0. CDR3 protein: CASSLSGSSYEQYF. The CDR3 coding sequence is TGTGCCAGCAGCTTAAGCGGGAGCTCCTACGAGCAGTACTTC.

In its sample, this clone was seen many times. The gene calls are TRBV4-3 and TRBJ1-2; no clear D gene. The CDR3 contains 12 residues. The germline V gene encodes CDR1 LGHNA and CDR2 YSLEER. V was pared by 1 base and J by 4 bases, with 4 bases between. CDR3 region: CASSQGLYGYTF. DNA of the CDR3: TGCGCCAGCAGCCAAGGCCTCTATGGCTACACCTTC.

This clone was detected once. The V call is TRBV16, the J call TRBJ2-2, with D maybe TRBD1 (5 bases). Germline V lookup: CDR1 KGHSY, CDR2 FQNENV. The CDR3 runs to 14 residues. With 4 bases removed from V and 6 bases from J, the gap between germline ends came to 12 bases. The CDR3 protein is CASSPSLGAGELFF. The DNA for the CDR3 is TGTGCCAGCAGCCCCTCCTTAGGGGCCGGGGAGCTGTTTTTT.

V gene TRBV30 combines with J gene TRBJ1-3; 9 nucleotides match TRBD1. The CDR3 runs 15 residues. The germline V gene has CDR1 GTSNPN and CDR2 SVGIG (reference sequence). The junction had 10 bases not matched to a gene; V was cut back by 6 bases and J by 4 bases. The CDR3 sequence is CACQGYRGPGNTIYF. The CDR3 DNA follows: TGTGCCTGTCAGGGGTACAGGGGGCCCGGAAACACCATATATTTT.

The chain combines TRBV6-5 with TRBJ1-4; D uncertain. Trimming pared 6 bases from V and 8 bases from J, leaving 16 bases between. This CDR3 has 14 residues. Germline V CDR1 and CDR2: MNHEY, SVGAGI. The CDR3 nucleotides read TGTGCCAGCAGCCCGCTTCGGGTAAACGAAAAACTGTTTTTT. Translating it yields CASSPLRVNEKLFF.

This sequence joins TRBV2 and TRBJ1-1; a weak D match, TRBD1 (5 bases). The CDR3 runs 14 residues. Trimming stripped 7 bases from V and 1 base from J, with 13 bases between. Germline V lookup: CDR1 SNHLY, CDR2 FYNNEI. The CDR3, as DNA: TGTGCCAGCAAAATCAGCGGACAGAACACTGAAGCTTTCTTT. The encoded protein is CASKISGQNTEAFF.